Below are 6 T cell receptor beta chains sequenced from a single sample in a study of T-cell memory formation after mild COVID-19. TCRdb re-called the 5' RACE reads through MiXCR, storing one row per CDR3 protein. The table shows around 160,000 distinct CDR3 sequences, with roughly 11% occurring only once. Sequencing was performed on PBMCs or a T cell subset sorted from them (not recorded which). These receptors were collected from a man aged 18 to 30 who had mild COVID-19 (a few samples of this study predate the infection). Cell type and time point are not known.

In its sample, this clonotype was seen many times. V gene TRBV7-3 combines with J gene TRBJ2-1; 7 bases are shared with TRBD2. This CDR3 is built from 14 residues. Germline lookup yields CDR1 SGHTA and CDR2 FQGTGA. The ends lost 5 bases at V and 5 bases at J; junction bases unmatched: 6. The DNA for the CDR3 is TGTGCCAGCAGCCGCAGCGGGGAACACAATGAGCAGTTCTTC. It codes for CASSRSGEHNEQFF.

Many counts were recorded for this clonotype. The CDR3 DNA reads as TGCGCCAGCAGCTTGGAGTTGGTAGATACGCAGTATTTT. It translates to CASSLELVDTQYF. The gene calls are TRBV5-1 and TRBJ2-3; no definite D call. Looked up from germline, CDR1 is SGHRS and CDR2 is YFSETQ. The CDR3 totals 13 residues. The V end lost 0 bases, the J end lost 5 bases, and 7 bases lay between the germline ends.

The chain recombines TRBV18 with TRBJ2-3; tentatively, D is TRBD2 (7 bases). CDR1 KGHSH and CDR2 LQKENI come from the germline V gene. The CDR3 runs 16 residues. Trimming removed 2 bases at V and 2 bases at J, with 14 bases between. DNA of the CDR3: TGTGCCAGCTCACCAATGGGGGGGCCTTACACAGATACGCAGTATTTT. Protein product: CASSPMGGPYTDTQYF.

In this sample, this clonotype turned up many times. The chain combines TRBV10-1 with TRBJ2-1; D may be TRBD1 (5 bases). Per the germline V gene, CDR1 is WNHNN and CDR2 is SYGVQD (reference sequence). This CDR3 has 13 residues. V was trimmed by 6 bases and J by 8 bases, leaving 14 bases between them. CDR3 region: CASSEQDHDEQFF. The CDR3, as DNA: TGCGCCAGCAGCGAACAGGACCACGATGAGCAGTTCTTC.

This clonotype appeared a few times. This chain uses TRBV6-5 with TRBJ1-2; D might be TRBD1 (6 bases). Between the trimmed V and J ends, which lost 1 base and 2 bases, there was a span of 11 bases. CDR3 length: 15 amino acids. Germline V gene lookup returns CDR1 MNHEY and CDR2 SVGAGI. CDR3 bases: TGTGCCAGCAGTTACTTGATGCAGGGGAACTATGGCTACACCTTC. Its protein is CASSYLMQGNYGYTF.

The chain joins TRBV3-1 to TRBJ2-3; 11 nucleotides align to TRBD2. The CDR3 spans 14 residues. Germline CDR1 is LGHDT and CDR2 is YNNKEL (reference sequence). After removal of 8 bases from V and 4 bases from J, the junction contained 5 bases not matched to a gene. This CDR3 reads CASALAGVSDTQYF. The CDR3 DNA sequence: TGTGCCAGCGCACTAGCGGGGGTATCAGATACGCAGTATTTT.